The 23 T cell receptor beta chains below come from one sample, sequenced in a study of blood T cell repertoires in COVID-19. The repertoire was sequenced with immunoSEQ multiplex PCR; TCRdb's copy has only in-frame clones and lacks some. The sample contains 270,000 or so clones, roughly nine tenths of which appear only once. The source material was peripheral blood. The receptors were gathered from a young woman with COVID-19, enrolled during active disease.

The chain couples TRBV5-5 to TRBJ2-3; no clear D gene. CDR3 size: 14 residues. V was cut by 0 bases and J by 2 bases, with 7 bases left in between. Germline V lookup: CDR1 SGHKS, CDR2 YYEKEE (reference sequence). Written as DNA, the CDR3 is TGTGCCAGCAGCTTGGGACTCTTCACAGATACGCAGTATTTT. Amino acid sequence: CASSLGLFTDTQYF.

CDR3 sequence: CASSMGGALNQPQHF. For the CDR3, the DNA is TGTGCCAGTAGTATGGGAGGGGCCCTCAATCAGCCCCAGCATTTT. The chain links TRBV19 to TRBJ1-5; weak D call: TRBD1 (5 bases). With 3 bases removed from V and 3 bases from J, the gap between germline ends came to 12 bases. The CDR3 covers 15 residues. In germline, CDR1 is LNHDA, CDR2 SQIVND (reference sequence).

The chain has TRBV5-1 and TRBJ1-3, with TRBD1 as a possible D gene (6 bases). This CDR3 has 15 residues. CDR1 is SGHRS, CDR2 YFSETQ, per germline. Trimming left V 6 bases short and J 0 bases short, with 13 bases between. Written as DNA, the CDR3 is TGCGCCAGCACTACTACAGGGAACTCTGGAAACACCATATATTTT. Protein product: CASTTTGNSGNTIYF.

The CDR3 protein is CASSQAPSGGADEQYF. Written as DNA, the CDR3 is TGTGCCAGCAGCCAAGCCCCGAGCGGGGGTGCCGACGAGCAGTACTTC. J is TRBJ2-7 and V is TRBV4-2, with 8 nucleotides matching TRBD2. The CDR3 sequence is 16 residues long. J gave up 5 bases and V 1 base, and 10 bases lay outside the gene matches. The V gene's germline CDR1 is LGHNA and CDR2 YNFKEQ.

This clone was picked up a small number of times. This chain connects TRBV28 to TRBJ1-2, with 9 bases aligning to TRBD1. There are 12 residues in the CDR3. V shed 3 bases and J 13 bases; nucleotides not matched to a gene: 6. In germline, CDR1 is MDHEN, CDR2 SYDVKM. The CDR3 here is CASSLSGQGSTF. The DNA of the CDR3 is TGTGCCAGCAGTTTGTCAGGACAGGGGTCCACCTTC.

This rearrangement joins TRBV5-4 to TRBJ1-2; no firm D call. Germline assignment: CDR1 SGHNT and CDR2 YYREEE (reference sequence). V lost 3 bases, J lost 4 bases, and 4 bases lay in between. The CDR3 consists of 11 residues. The CDR3 protein is CASSSRYGYTF. The DNA of the CDR3 is TGTGCCAGCAGCTCCCGCTATGGCTACACCTTC.

This chain joins TRBV2 and TRBJ2-3; unclear D gene. The V gene's germline CDR1 is SNHLY and CDR2 FYNNEI. The CDR3 contains 14 residues. Trimming stripped 5 bases from V and 1 base from J, with 10 bases between. Here the CDR3 DNA reads TGTGCCAGCAGTCCTAGTATGGGCACAGATACGCAGTATTTT. As protein: CASSPSMGTDTQYF.

The chain couples TRBV28 to TRBJ1-3; unclear D gene. Looked up from germline, CDR1 is MDHEN and CDR2 is SYDVKM. V was pared by 2 bases and J by 7 bases, with 12 bases between. CDR3 size: 14 residues. This CDR3 reads CASSLAGNFNTIYF. The CDR3 region has the DNA TGTGCCAGCAGTTTAGCAGGAAACTTCAACACCATATATTTT.

J is TRBJ1-5 and V is TRBV27, with D perhaps matching TRBD1 (6 bases). CDR1 is MNHEY and CDR2 is SMNVEV in the germline V gene (reference sequence). The CDR3 covers 15 residues. Trimming stripped 3 bases from V and 4 bases from J, with 13 bases between. The CDR3 sequence is CASSFAPGENQPQHF. The CDR3 DNA reads TGTGCCAGCAGTTTTGCCCCAGGGGAGAATCAGCCCCAGCATTTT.

The V call is TRBV9, the J call TRBJ2-7, with 10 bases fitting TRBD1. V shed 0 bases and J 3 bases; nucleotides not matched to a gene: 3. The V gene's germline CDR1 is SGDLS and CDR2 YYNGEE. The CDR3 loop spans 15 amino acids. CDR3 region: CASSVGTGGVYEQYF. Here the CDR3 DNA reads TGTGCCAGCAGCGTAGGGACAGGGGGTGTCTACGAGCAGTACTTC.

CDR3 nucleotides: TGCGCCAGCAGCCACCGACTACAGACAGATACGCAGTATTTT. This codes for CASSHRLQTDTQYF. The V gene is TRBV4-1, the J gene TRBJ2-3, with D perhaps matching TRBD2 (5 bases). Per germline, CDR1 MGHRA and CDR2 YSYEKL. The CDR3 covers 14 residues. The germline V and J ends were trimmed by 3 bases and 3 bases, with 10 bases remaining between them.

In this sample, this clone turned up a few times. V and J are TRBV12-3 or TRBV12-4 and TRBJ1-2; D perhaps matches TRBD1 (5 bases). CDR3 length equals 11 residues. Deletions cut 4 bases from V and 11 bases from J, with 11 bases between. The CDR3 DNA is TGTGCCAGCAGTTCGGGACTCCTATACACCTTC. The encoded protein is CASSSGLLYTF.

The chain has TRBV6-6 and TRBJ1-2; 10 nucleotides align to TRBD1. This CDR3 contains 16 residues. Per the germline V gene, CDR1 is MNHNY and CDR2 is SVGAGI (reference sequence). After removal of 8 bases from V and 6 bases from J, the junction contained 15 bases not matched to a gene. For the CDR3, the DNA is TGTGCCAGCGTGTTCCAGCAGGGACAGGGGAGCGATGGCTACACCTTC. This encodes CASVFQQGQGSDGYTF.

The chain has TRBV12-1 and TRBJ1-4; the D call in the table, TRBD1, was not verified against the DNA. TRBV12-1 is described as a pseudogene. The CDR3 runs 18 residues. The CDR3 DNA reads TGTGCCACAACCCCTGCCTTCGGCGGACAGGGTCCTAATGAAAAACTGTTTTTT. Amino acid sequence: CATTPAFGGQGPNEKLFF.

V is TRBV2 and J is TRBJ1-1; 7 bases fit TRBD1. The CDR3 runs to 14 residues. Germline V gives CDR1 SNHLY, CDR2 FYNNEI. Trimming cost V 10 bases and J 5 bases; bases outside gene matches: 13. The CDR3 loop is CANALTGPGTEAFF. CDR3 sequence (DNA): TGTGCCAACGCCTTGACAGGGCCGGGGACTGAAGCTTTCTTT.

The chain recombines TRBV18 with TRBJ2-7, with D perhaps TRBD2 (6 bases). This CDR3 spans 13 amino acids. V lost 1 base and J lost 9, with 13 bases in between. Germline loops: CDR1 KGHSH, CDR2 LQKENI. CDR3 DNA sequence: TGTGCCAGCTCACCACGAGGACTATTCCTGCAGTACTTC. It yields the protein CASSPRGLFLQYF.

V and J are TRBV27 and TRBJ1-1, with a tentative D call TRBD1 (5 bases). V lost 4 bases and J 5 bases, leaving 14 bases between the germline ends. Germline CDR1 and CDR2: MNHEY and SMNVEV (reference sequence). The CDR3 is 14 residues long. CDR3 DNA sequence: TGTGCCAGCAGTTCCCAGGGTCAGTCAACTGAAGCTTTCTTT. As protein: CASSSQGQSTEAFF.

The genes are TRBV19 and TRBJ2-1; TRBD2 matches at 7 bases. The CDR3 has 12 residues. The V segment lost 3 bases and the J segment 10 bases; nucleotides outside the gene matches: 3. Germline values: CDR1 LNHDA, CDR2 SQIVND (reference sequence). CDR3 in DNA: TGTGCCAGTAGTATTTTGCGGGGGGAGCAGTTCTTC. This codes for CASSILRGEQFF.

The chain joins TRBV5-1 to TRBJ2-2; TRBD2 is a possible D gene (6 bases). CDR1 SGHRS and CDR2 YFSETQ come from the germline V gene. V was cut by 1 base and J by 3 bases, with 13 bases left in between. CDR3 length: 16 residues. The CDR3 sequence: CASSLRGLRDTGELFF. For the CDR3, the DNA is TGCGCCAGCAGCTTGAGGGGACTGAGGGACACCGGGGAGCTGTTTTTT.

In this sample, this clone turned up a few times. This rearrangement joins TRBV7-2 to TRBJ2-3, with 7 positions matching TRBD1. The CDR3 spans 15 residues. CDR1 and CDR2 from the germline V gene are SGHTA and FQGNSA. Trimming at V came to 2 bases and at J to 9 bases, leaving 11 bases not matched to a gene. In DNA, the CDR3 is TGTGCCAGCAGCTTAAACCCTCCGGTGACAGGGACGCAGTATTTT. Translating gives CASSLNPPVTGTQYF.

The CDR3 coding sequence is TGTGCCAGCAGCTTTTGGCGGGACAGAACTACTGGGGCCAACGTCCTGACTTTC. Amino acid sequence: CASSFWRDRTTGANVLTF. The chain uses TRBV5-5 and TRBJ2-6, with D tentatively TRBD1 (7 bases). CDR1 is SGHKS and CDR2 is YYEKEE in the germline V gene (reference sequence). The CDR3 is made up of 18 amino acids. V lost 2 bases, J lost 2 bases, and 17 bases lay in between. Full variable domain (remainder filled in from reference TRBV5-5 and TRBJ2-6): DAGVTQSPTHLIKTRGQQVTLRCSPISGHKSVSWYQQVLGQGPQFIFQYYEKEERGRGNFPDRFSARQFPNYSSELNVNALLLGDSALYLCASSFWRDRTTGANVLTFGAGSRLTVL.

The genes are TRBV29-1 and TRBJ2-3; 9 bases are shared with TRBD2. The CDR3 has 13 residues. Trimming at V came to 4 bases and at J to 9 bases, leaving 8 bases not matched to a gene. From germline, CDR1 is SQVTM and CDR2 ANQGSEA. This chain's CDR3 is CSVGGRGDGTQYF. Here the CDR3 DNA reads TGCAGCGTTGGCGGGAGGGGGGATGGAACGCAGTATTTT.

This clone occurred once. V and J are TRBV12-3 or TRBV12-4 and TRBJ1-3; D not certain. This CDR3 comprises 13 residues. The V gene lost 3 bases and the J gene lost 2 bases, with 5 bases spanning the gap. The chain's CDR3 is CASSFIPGNTIYF. CDR3 in DNA: TGTGCCAGCAGTTTCATCCCTGGAAACACCATATATTTT.